This T cell receptor (beta chain) was captured in a study of T cells after yellow fever vaccination. Study results and caveats: The CD4 compartment and the CD8 compartment contained a small share of clonotypes in common. Contamination of FACS-sorted repertoires by abundant clonotypes from the bulk population could occur. Reappearance after the booster was seen for most primary-vaccination clones, at 95% to 97% CD4 and about 90% CD8.

Generation of TCR cDNA used 5'RACE template switching (which added a universal primer site and UMIs). TCRdb independently ran MiXCR on the 5' RACE reads; one entry per CDR3 protein. This sample has around 550,000 distinct CDR3 sequences; roughly a fifth occur once, and the top ten carry 14%. This clonotype was counted a few times. What it binds is not known. This CDR3 comprises 14 residues. The ends lost 6 bases at V and 5 bases at J; junction bases unmatched: 8. The sequencing here drew on PBMCs, taken 15 days after the yellow fever booster vaccination. J is TRBJ2-7 and V is TRBV12-3 or TRBV12-4, with 9 bases that match TRBD1. The source is a man aged 30-40 years who received the YFV17D yellow fever vaccine. CDR3: CASRLQGASDEQYF. CDR3 DNA: TGTGCCAGCAGGCTACAGGGGGCGAGCGACGAGCAGTACTTC.